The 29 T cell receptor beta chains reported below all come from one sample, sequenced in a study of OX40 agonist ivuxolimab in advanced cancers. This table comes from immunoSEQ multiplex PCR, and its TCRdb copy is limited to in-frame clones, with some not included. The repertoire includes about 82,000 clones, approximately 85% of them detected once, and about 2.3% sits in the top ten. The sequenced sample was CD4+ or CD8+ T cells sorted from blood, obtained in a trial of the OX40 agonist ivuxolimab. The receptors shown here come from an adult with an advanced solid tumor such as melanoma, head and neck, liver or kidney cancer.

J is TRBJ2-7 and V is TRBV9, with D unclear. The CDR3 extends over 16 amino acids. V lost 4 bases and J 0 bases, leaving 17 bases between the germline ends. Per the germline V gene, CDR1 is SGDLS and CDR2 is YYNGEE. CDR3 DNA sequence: TGTGCCAGCAGCATCCTTAGGCCAATCCTCTCCTACGAGCAGTACTTC. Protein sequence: CASSILRPILSYEQYF.

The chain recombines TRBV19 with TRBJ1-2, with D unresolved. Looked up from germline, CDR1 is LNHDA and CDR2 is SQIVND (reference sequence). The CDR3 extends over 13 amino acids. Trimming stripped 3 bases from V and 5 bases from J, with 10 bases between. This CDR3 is CASSIRVQYGYTF. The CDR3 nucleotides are TGTGCCAGTAGTATCCGGGTCCAATATGGCTACACCTTC.

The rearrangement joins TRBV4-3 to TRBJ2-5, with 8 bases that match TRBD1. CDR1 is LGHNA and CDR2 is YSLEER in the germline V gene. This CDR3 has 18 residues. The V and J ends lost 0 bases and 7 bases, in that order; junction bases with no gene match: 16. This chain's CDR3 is CASSQDWTGPKLSGTQYF. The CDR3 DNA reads TGCGCCAGCAGCCAAGATTGGACAGGGCCGAAACTGAGTGGGACCCAGTACTTC.

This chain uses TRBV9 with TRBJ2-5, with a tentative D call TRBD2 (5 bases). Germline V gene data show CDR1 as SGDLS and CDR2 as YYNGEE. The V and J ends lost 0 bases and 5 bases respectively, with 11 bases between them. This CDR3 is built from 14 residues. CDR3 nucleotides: TGTGCCAGCAGCGTAGCTGGGTCGGGGGAGACCCAGTACTTC. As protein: CASSVAGSGETQYF.

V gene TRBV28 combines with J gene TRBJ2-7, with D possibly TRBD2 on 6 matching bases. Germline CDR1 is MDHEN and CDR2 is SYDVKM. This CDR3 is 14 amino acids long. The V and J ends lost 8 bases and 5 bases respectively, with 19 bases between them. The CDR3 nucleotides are TGTGCCAGCGCCGGGGGACCGCTTGTGAACGAGCAGTACTTC. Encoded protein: CASAGGPLVNEQYF.

The CDR3 loop is CASSYSFRDVYEQYF. The CDR3 nucleotides are TGTGCCAGCAGTTACTCGTTCCGGGACGTATACGAGCAGTACTTC. J is TRBJ2-7 and V is TRBV6-5; D might be TRBD1 or TRBD2, each matching 5 bases. Looked up from germline, CDR1 is MNHEY and CDR2 is SVGAGI. The CDR3 length is 15 residues. Trimming pared 0 bases from V and 4 bases from J, leaving 13 bases between.

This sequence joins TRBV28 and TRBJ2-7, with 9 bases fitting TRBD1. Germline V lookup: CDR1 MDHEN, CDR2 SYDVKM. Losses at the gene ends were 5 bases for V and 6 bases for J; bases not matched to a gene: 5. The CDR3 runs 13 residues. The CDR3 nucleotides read TGTGCCAGCAGTGCCGGGACAGGGCTCGAGCAGTACTTC. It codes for CASSAGTGLEQYF. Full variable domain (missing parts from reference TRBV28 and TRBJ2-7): DVKVTQSSRYLVKRTGEKVFLECVQDMDHENMFWYRQDPGLGLRLIYFSYDVKMKEKGDIPEGYSVSREKKERFSLILESASTNQTSMYLCASSAGTGLEQYFGPGTRLTVT.

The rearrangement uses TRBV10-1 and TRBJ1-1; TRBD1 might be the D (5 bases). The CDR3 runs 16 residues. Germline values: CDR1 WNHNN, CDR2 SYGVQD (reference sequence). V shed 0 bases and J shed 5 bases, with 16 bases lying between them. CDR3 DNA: TGCGCCAGCAGTGAGTCGAGGGACCCCGGGTGGACTGAAGCTTTCTTT. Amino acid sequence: CASSESRDPGWTEAFF.

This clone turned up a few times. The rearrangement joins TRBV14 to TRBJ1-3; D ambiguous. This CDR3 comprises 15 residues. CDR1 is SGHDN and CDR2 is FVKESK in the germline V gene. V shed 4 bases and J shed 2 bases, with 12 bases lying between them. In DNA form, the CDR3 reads TGTGCCAGCAGCCTAAGAAGGGATCCTGGAAACACCATATATTTT. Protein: CASSLRRDPGNTIYF.

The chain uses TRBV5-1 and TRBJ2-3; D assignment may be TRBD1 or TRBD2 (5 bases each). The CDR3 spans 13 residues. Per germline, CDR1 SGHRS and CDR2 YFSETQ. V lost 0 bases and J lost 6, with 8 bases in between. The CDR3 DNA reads TGCGCCAGCAGCTTGGAGGGGAGCGATACGCAGTATTTT. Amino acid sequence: CASSLEGSDTQYF.

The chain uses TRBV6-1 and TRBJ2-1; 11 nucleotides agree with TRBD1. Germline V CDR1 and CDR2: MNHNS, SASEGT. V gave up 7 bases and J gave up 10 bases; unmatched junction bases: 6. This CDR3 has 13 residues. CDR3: CASKRTGGNEQFF. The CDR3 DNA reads TGTGCCAGCAAAAGGACAGGGGGCAACGAGCAGTTCTTC.

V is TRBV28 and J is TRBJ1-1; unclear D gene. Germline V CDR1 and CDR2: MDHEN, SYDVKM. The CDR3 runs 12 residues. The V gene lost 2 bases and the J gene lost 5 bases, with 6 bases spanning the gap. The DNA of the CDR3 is TGTGCCAGCAGTTTAGAGTGGACTGAAGCTTTCTTT. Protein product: CASSLEWTEAFF. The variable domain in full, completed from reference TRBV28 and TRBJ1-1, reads DVKVTQSSRYLVKRTGEKVFLECVQDMDHENMFWYRQDPGLGLRLIYFSYDVKMKEKGDIPEGYSVSREKKERFSLILESASTNQTSMYLCASSLEWTEAFFGQGTRLTVV.

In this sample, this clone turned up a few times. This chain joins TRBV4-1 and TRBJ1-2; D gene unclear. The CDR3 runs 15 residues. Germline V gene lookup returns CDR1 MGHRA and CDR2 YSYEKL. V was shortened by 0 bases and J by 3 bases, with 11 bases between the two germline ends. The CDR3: CASSQERGSHYGYTF. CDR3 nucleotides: TGCGCCAGCAGCCAAGAGCGAGGCAGCCACTATGGCTACACCTTC.

The CDR3 nucleotides read TGTGCCAGCAGCCTAGTCGGCGGGGGGGCCTCCTACGAGCAGTACTTC. This codes for CASSLVGGGASYEQYF. The chain uses TRBV7-2 and TRBJ2-7; 9 nucleotides agree with TRBD2. Germline CDR1 SGHTA, CDR2 FQGNSA. The CDR3 is 16 residues long. The ends lost 5 bases at V and 0 bases at J; junction bases unmatched: 8.

For the CDR3, the DNA is TGCGCCAGCAGGCAGGGCCTAGGTGGGAATCAGCCCCAGCATTTT. Its protein product is CASRQGLGGNQPQHF. The J gene is TRBJ1-5, the V gene TRBV5-1, with D possibly matching TRBD1 (5 bases). V lost 5 bases and J 4 bases, leaving 16 bases between the germline ends. The CDR3 spans 15 residues. CDR1 and CDR2 from the germline V gene are SGHRS and YFSETQ.

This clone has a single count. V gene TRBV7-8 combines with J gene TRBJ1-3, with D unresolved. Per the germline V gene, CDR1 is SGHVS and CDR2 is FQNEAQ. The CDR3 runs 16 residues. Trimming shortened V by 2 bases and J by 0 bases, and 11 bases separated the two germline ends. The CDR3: CASSLRRILSGNTIYF. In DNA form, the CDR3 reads TGTGCCAGCAGCTTAAGACGGATACTCTCTGGAAACACCATATATTTT. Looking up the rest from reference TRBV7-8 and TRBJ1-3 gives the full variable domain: GAGVSQSPRYKVAKRGQDVALRCDPISGHVSLFWYQQALGQGPEFLTYFQNEAQLDKSGLPSDRFFAERPEGSVSTLKIQRTQQEDSAVYLCASSLRRILSGNTIYFGEGSWLTVV.

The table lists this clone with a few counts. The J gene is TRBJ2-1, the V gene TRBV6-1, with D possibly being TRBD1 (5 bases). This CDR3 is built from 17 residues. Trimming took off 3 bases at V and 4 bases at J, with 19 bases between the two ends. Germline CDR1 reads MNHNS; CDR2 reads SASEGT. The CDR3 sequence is CASSDHRTRTPYNEQFF. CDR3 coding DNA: TGTGCCAGCAGTGATCATCGGACAAGAACCCCATACAATGAGCAGTTCTTC.

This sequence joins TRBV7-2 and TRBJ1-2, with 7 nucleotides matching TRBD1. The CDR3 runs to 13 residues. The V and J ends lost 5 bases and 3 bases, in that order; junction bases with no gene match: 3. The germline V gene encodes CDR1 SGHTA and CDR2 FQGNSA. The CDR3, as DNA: TGTGCCAGCAGCGAGGGACAGTACTATGGCTACACCTTC. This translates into CASSEGQYYGYTF.

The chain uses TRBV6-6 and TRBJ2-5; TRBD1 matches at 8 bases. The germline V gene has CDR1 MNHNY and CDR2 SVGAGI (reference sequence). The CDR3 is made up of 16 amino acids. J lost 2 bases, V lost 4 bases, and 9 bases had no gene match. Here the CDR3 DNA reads TGTGCCAGCAGTTGGCTGACAGGGGTATATCAAGAGACCCAGTACTTC. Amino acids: CASSWLTGVYQETQYF.

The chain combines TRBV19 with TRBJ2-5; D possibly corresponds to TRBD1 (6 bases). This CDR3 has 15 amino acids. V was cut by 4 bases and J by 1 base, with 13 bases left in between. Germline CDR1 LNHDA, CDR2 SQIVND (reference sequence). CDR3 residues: CASSTDRRGQETQYF. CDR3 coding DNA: TGTGCCAGTAGTACGGACAGAAGAGGCCAAGAGACCCAGTACTTC.

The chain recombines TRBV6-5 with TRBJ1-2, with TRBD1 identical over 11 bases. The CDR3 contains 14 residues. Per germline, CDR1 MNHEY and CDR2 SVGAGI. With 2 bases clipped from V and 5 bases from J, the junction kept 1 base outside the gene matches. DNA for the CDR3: TGTGCCAGCAGTTACGGGACAGGGGGATATGGCTACACCTTC. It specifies CASSYGTGGYGYTF.

This chain's CDR3 is CASTPEGGGLSGDTQYF. The CDR3 coding sequence is TGCGCCAGCACCCCTGAGGGCGGGGGGCTATCCGGGGATACGCAGTATTTT. The V gene is TRBV5-1, the J gene TRBJ2-3; 8 nucleotides line up with TRBD2. Germline V gene sequence: CDR1 SGHRS, CDR2 YFSETQ. Unmatched junction bases numbered 18, after V lost 6 bases and J lost 6 bases. The CDR3 runs to 17 residues.

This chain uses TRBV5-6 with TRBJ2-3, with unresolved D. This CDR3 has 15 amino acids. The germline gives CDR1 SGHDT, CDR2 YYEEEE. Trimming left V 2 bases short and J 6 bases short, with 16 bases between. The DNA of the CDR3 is TGTGCCAGCAGCTTCGGTTTAACCGGCATCGATACGCAGTATTTT. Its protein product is CASSFGLTGIDTQYF. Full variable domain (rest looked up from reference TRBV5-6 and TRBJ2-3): DAGVTQSPTHLIKTRGQQVTLRCSPKSGHDTVSWYQQALGQGPQFIFQYYEEEERQRGNFPDRFSGHQFPNYSSELNVNALLLGDSALYLCASSFGLTGIDTQYFGPGTRLTVL.

CDR3: CAWSVLRQNEQFF. In nucleotides, the CDR3 is TGTGCCTGGAGTGTACTGAGGCAGAATGAGCAGTTCTTC. This rearrangement joins TRBV30 to TRBJ2-1; D call uncertain. There are 13 residues in the CDR3. CDR1 GTSNPN and CDR2 SVGIG come from the germline V gene (reference sequence). Trimming removed 0 bases at V and 7 bases at J, with 10 bases between.

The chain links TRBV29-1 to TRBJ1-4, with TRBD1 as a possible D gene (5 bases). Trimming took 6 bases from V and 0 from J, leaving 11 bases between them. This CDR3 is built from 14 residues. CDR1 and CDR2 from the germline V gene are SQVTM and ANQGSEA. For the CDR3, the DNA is TGCAGCGTGGCAGAACAGGCAACTAATGAAAAACTGTTTTTT. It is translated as CSVAEQATNEKLFF.

CDR3 DNA: TGTGCCAGTAGTATATTAACAGACCCCTCCGGGGAGCTGTTTTTT. It is translated as CASSILTDPSGELFF. V and J are TRBV19 and TRBJ2-2; D remains ambiguous. V lost 2 bases and J 6 bases, leaving 13 bases between the germline ends. The length of the CDR3 is 15 residues. The germline V gene encodes CDR1 LNHDA and CDR2 SQIVND (reference sequence).

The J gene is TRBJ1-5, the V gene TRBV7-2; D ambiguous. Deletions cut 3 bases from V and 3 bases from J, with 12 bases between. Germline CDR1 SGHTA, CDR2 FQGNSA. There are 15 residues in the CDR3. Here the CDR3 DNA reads TGTGCCAGCAGCTTTCAGTCAAGGAACAATCAGCCCCAGCATTTT. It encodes CASSFQSRNNQPQHF.

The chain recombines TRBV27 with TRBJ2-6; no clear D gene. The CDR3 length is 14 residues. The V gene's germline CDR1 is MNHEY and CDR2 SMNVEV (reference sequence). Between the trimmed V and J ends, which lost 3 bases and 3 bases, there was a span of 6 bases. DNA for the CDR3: TGTGCCAGCAGTTTGTGGAGTGGGGCCAACGTCCTGACTTTC. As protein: CASSLWSGANVLTF.

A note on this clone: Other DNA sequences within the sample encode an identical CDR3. The DNA of the CDR3 is TGTGCCAGCAGTCCGGACCGCAATCAGCCCCAGCATTTT. Its translation: CASSPDRNQPQHF. The V gene is TRBV6-5, the J gene TRBJ1-5; D unclear. This CDR3 is 13 amino acids long. The germline CDR1 and CDR2 sequences are MNHEY and SVGAGI. Trimming stripped 5 bases from V and 2 bases from J, with 7 bases between.